This entry lists 16 T cell receptor beta chains sequenced from one sample in a study of PD-L1 blockade in urothelial cancer. Assay: immunoSEQ multiplex PCR; the TCRdb copy retains only in-frame clones and omits some. The repertoire holds about 50,000 clones, with 85% to 90% as singletons. Time point of the sample: peripheral blood 6 weeks after treatment start. Specimen: PBMCs, collected around atezolizumab (anti-PD-L1) treatment. The receptors here all came from a man in his 60s with urothelial cancer.

The chain employs TRBV28 and TRBJ2-7; 7 bases map to TRBD1. This CDR3 has 16 amino acids. The V segment lost 8 bases and the J segment 2 bases; nucleotides outside the gene matches: 15. Germline V gene data show CDR1 as MDHEN and CDR2 as SYDVKM. CDR3 in DNA: TGTGCCAGCGCCCCTTCTGGTTCCGGGACAGCCTACGAGCAGTACTTC. Translation gives CASAPSGSGTAYEQYF.

This rearrangement joins TRBV18 to TRBJ2-1; TRBD2 matches at 10 bases. V was pared by 5 bases and J by 5 bases, with 9 bases of the junction left unmatched. The CDR3 covers 16 residues. Germline assignment: CDR1 KGHSH and CDR2 LQKENI. The CDR3 is CASSSTGTSAHNEQFF. The DNA of the CDR3 is TGTGCCAGCTCATCCACCGGGACTAGCGCCCACAATGAGCAGTTCTTC.

The chain recombines TRBV7-9 with TRBJ2-4; D is uncertain. Germline V lookup: CDR1 SEHNR, CDR2 FQNEAQ (reference sequence). The V and J ends lost 1 base and 6 bases respectively, with 13 bases between them. CDR3 length: 15 residues. The DNA for the CDR3 is TGTGCCAGCAGCTTAGTCGGTGCTGGCGGAAACATTCAGTACTTC. Translated, it gives CASSLVGAGGNIQYF.

The chain couples TRBV5-4 to TRBJ2-2; 7 bases align to TRBD1. The CDR3 is made up of 15 amino acids. Unmatched junction bases numbered 5, after V lost 4 bases and J lost 2 bases. Germline CDR1 SGHNT, CDR2 YYREEE (reference sequence). CDR3 residues: CASSAGGFNTGELFF. The DNA of the CDR3 is TGTGCCAGCAGCGCAGGGGGATTTAACACCGGGGAGCTGTTTTTT.

J is TRBJ2-1 and V is TRBV6-5; TRBD2 matches 13 bases. With 6 bases clipped from V and 11 bases from J, the junction kept 7 bases outside the gene matches. Per germline, CDR1 MNHEY and CDR2 SVGAGI. The CDR3 runs 14 residues. CDR3 coding DNA: TGTGCCAGCAGCTACGGGACTAGCGGGACCAAGCAGTTCTTC. Translation gives CASSYGTSGTKQFF.

The V call is TRBV9, the J call TRBJ2-1, with 14 bases matching TRBD2. The CDR3 contains 17 residues. Germline V CDR1 and CDR2: SGDLS, YYNGEE. Trimming cost V 0 bases and J 9 bases; bases outside gene matches: 8. CDR3 protein: CASSVAGTSGSTGEQFF. In DNA form, the CDR3 reads TGTGCCAGCAGCGTAGCCGGGACTAGCGGGAGTACCGGTGAGCAGTTCTTC.

This chain connects TRBV5-6 to TRBJ2-3; possible D gene TRBD1, 6 bases. The V gene's germline CDR1 is SGHDT and CDR2 YYEEEE. This CDR3 has 14 amino acids. The V gene lost 4 bases and the J gene lost 3 bases, with 12 bases spanning the gap. CDR3 residues: CASSPQGWTDTQYF. Here the CDR3 DNA reads TGTGCCAGCAGCCCACAGGGATGGACAGATACGCAGTATTTT.

The chain uses TRBV5-5 and TRBJ2-1, with D maybe TRBD1 (7 bases). CDR1 and CDR2 (germline): SGHKS, YYEKEE (reference sequence). The V end was cut by 3 bases, the J end by 7 bases, with 14 bases between. CDR3 length equals 14 residues. The CDR3 DNA reads as TGTGCCAGCAGCTCTTTTGCAGGGGGGAATGAGCAGTTCTTC. As protein: CASSSFAGGNEQFF.

This chain joins TRBV4-3 and TRBJ1-3; TRBD1 might be the D (5 bases). The CDR3 consists of 17 residues. V was pared by 1 base and J by 4 bases, with 17 bases between. Germline CDR1 is LGHNA and CDR2 is YSLEER. CDR3 nucleotide sequence: TGCGCCAGCAGCCAAGTTTTAGGGGTTGGTGCCGGAAACACCATATATTTT. This encodes CASSQVLGVGAGNTIYF.

The sample holds a few counts of this clone. The chain links TRBV5-1 to TRBJ1-1; unclear D gene. The CDR3 loop spans 15 amino acids. The germline V and J ends were trimmed by 5 bases and 1 base, with 15 bases remaining between them. The germline gives CDR1 SGHRS, CDR2 YFSETQ. For the CDR3, the DNA is TGCGCCAGCAGAGGTCTAGGCGTTTCGAACACTGAAGCTTTCTTT. It specifies CASRGLGVSNTEAFF. Complete variable domain (other parts from reference TRBV5-1 and TRBJ1-1): KAGVTQTPRYLIKTRGQQVTLSCSPISGHRSVSWYQQTPGQGLQFLFEYFSETQRNKGNFPGRFSGRQFSNSRSEMNVSTLELGDSALYLCASRGLGVSNTEAFFGQGTRLTVV.

In DNA, the CDR3 is TGTGCCAGTAGCCAACTAGCGGGAGGGACCGGGGAGCTGTTTTTT. This sequence encodes CASSQLAGGTGELFF. The chain joins TRBV19 to TRBJ2-2; 13 positions match TRBD2. J lost 5 bases, V lost 6 bases, and 3 bases had no gene match. The germline V gene has CDR1 LNHDA and CDR2 SQIVND (reference sequence). The CDR3 runs to 15 residues. Combining the CDR3 with reference TRBV19 and TRBJ2-2 gives the whole variable domain DGGITQSPKYLFRKEGQNVTLSCEQNLNHDAMYWYRQDPGQGLRLIYYSQIVNDFQKGDIAEGYSVSREKKESFPLTVTSAQKNPTAFYLCASSQLAGGTGELFFGEGSRLTVL.

This sequence joins TRBV7-2 and TRBJ2-6; 7 bases line up with TRBD1. The germline gives CDR1 SGHTA, CDR2 FQGNSA. The J segment lost 2 bases and the V segment lost 5 bases, leaving 3 bases of the junction unmatched. The CDR3 extends over 15 amino acids. CDR3 in amino acids: CASSKGQAGANVLTF. In nucleotides, the CDR3 is TGTGCCAGCAGCAAAGGACAGGCTGGGGCCAACGTCCTGACTTTC.

The gene calls are TRBV15 and TRBJ2-1, with 7 nucleotides matching TRBD2. Germline trimming cut 5 bases from V and 4 bases from J; bases unmatched to any gene: 17. The CDR3 totals 18 residues. Germline CDR1 is LNHNV and CDR2 is YYDKDF (reference sequence). In DNA, the CDR3 is TGTGCCACCAGCGGTAAGTCCTCGTGCGGGAGTAGGTACAATGAGCAGTTCTTC. Residues: CATSGKSSCGSRYNEQFF.

This clone appeared a few times. The chain joins TRBV2 to TRBJ2-1, with 9 bases aligning to TRBD2. Germline lookup yields CDR1 SNHLY and CDR2 FYNNEI. J lost 3 bases, V lost 5 bases, and 11 bases had no gene match. The CDR3 runs 17 residues. The CDR3 loop reads CASSPTPREGLYNEQFF. Here the CDR3 DNA reads TGTGCCAGCAGTCCAACGCCGCGGGAGGGCCTCTACAATGAGCAGTTCTTC.

The chain links TRBV10-3 to TRBJ1-1; TRBD1 might be the D (6 bases). There are 14 residues in the CDR3. Germline V gene sequence: CDR1 ENHRY, CDR2 SYGVKD. Trimming cost V 3 bases and J 1 base, with 9 bases left between them. CDR3 DNA sequence: TGTGCCATCAGTGACAGGGGCAGGAACACTGAAGCTTTCTTT. This codes for CAISDRGRNTEAFF.

The V and J genes are TRBV9 and TRBJ2-1; 7 bases are a match to TRBD2. V lost 1 base, J lost 7 bases, and 8 bases stayed unmatched. The CDR3 is 15 amino acids. Germline-derived CDR1 and CDR2 are SGDLS and YYNGEE. DNA for the CDR3: TGTGCCAGCAGCGTATCTAGCGGAAGGAGGAATGAGCAGTTCTTC. It yields the protein CASSVSSGRRNEQFF.